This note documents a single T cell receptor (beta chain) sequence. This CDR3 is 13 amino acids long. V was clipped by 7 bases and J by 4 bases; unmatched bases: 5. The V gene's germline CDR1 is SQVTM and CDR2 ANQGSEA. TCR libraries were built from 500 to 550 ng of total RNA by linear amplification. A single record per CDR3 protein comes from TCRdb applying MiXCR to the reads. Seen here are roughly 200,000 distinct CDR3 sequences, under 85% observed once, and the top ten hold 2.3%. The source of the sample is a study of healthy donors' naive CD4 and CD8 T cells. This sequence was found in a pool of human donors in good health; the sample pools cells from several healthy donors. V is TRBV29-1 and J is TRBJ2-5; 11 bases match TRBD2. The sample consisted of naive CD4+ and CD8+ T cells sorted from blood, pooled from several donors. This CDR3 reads CSAEGLAAETQYF. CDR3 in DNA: TGCAGCGCCGAGGGACTAGCGGCAGAGACCCAGTACTTC.